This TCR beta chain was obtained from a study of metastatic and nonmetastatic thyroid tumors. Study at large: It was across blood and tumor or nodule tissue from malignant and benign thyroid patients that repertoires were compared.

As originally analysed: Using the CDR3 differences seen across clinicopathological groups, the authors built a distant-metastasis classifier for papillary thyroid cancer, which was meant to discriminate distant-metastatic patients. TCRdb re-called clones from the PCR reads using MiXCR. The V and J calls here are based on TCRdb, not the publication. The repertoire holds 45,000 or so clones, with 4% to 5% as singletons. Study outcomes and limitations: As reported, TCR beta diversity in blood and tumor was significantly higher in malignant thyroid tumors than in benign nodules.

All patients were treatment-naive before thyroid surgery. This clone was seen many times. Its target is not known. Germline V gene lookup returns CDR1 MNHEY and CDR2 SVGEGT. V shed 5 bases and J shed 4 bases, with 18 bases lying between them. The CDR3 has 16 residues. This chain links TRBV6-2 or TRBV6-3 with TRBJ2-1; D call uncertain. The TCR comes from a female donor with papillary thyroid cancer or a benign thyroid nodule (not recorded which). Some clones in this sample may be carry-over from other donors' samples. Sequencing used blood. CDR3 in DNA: TGTGCCAGCAGTACTGGGTGGGCGGTGGCGTACAATGAGCAGTTCTTC. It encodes CASSTGWAVAYNEQFF.